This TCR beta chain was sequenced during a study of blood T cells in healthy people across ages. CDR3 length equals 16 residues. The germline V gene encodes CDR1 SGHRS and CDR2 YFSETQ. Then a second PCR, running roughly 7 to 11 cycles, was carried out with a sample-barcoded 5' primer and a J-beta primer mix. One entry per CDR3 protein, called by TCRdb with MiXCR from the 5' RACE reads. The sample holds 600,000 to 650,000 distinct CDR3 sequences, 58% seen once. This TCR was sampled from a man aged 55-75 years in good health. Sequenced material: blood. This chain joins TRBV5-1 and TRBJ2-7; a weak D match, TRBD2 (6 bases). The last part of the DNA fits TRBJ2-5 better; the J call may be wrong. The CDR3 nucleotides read TGCGCCAGCAGCTTGGGACTAGGCAAAGTCCAAGAGACCCAGTACTTC. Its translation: CASSLGLGKVQETQYF.